This TCR beta chain came from a study of vaccination and CD4 T cells after COVID-19. In the study overall: Six men and four women formed the convalescents, two being Hispanic. The cells were exposed to overlapping spike peptides originating from SARS-CoV-2, HCoV-NL63, HCoV-OC43 and HCoV-229E for stimulation. Study observations and caveats: Reactive clonotype counts went from median approximately 23 after infection to roughly 39 after vaccination, nonsignificantly.

Sequencing of DNA taken from cultured CD4+ T cells relied on the Oncomine TCR Beta short-read assay. TCRdb ran MiXCR on the PCR reads and lists one entry per CDR3 protein. The repertoire holds over 15,000 distinct CDR3 sequences, with around 73% as singletons. The treatment denotes: roughly 11-day PBMC culture with coronavirus spike peptide pools or control peptides (ViraFEST assay). The ViraFEST method relied on peptide pools to expand antigen-specific T cells, followed by TCR sequencing. In regard to this clonotype: Its matching antigen is unknown.

V lost 3 bases and J lost 3, with 18 bases in between. The length of the CDR3 is 16 residues. Germline CDR1 and CDR2: DFQATT and SNEGSKA (reference sequence). This receptor was taken from a human donor who had recovered from COVID-19. The chain combines TRBV20-1 with TRBJ2-4; D not resolved. Sample: CD4+ T cells from blood, cultured in vitro. CDR3 sequence: CSARAEGRHYKNIQYF. CDR3 bases: TGCAGTGCTAGGGCAGAAGGGCGCCACTACAAAAACATTCAGTACTTC.